The 20 T cell receptor beta chains below come from one sample, sequenced in a study of T cell responses to AZD1222 COVID-19 vaccine. The method was immunoSEQ multiplex PCR; TCRdb's version includes in-frame clones alone and lacks a portion of them. The sample lists tens of thousands of clones, 80% to 90% occurring once. Source: peripheral blood, taken on day 0 of MenACWY control vaccination. These receptors all stem from an adult in good health.

This chain joins TRBV19 and TRBJ2-3; 11 bases match TRBD2. The CDR3 is 17 amino acids. V shed 4 bases and J 2 bases; nucleotides not matched to a gene: 8. CDR1 and CDR2 (germline): LNHDA, SQIVND (reference sequence). The chain's CDR3 is CASSNGGLAGTTDTQYF. The CDR3 coding sequence is TGTGCCAGTAGTAACGGCGGACTAGCGGGTACCACAGATACGCAGTATTTT.

The J gene is TRBJ2-2, the V gene TRBV12-3 or TRBV12-4; D call uncertain. V lost 5 bases and J 5 bases, leaving 9 bases between the germline ends. CDR3 length: 13 residues. CDR3 sequence (DNA): TGTGCCAGCAGTGGCGTCCCTACCGGGGAGCTGTTTTTT. Its protein product is CASSGVPTGELFF.

This clone is deemed medium-sized. V gene TRBV25-1 combines with J gene TRBJ2-1, with no clear D. CDR3 length equals 11 residues. V shed 7 bases and J shed 8 bases, with 9 bases lying between them. The germline CDR1 and CDR2 sequences are MGHDK and SYGVNS. The CDR3 DNA reads TGTGCCAGCACTGTGGGCGATGAGCAGTTCTTC. Amino acids: CASTVGDEQFF.

The genes are TRBV6-5 and TRBJ2-7; TRBD2 is a possible D gene (5 bases). V lost 5 bases, J lost 3 bases, and 11 bases lay in between. The CDR3 is made up of 13 amino acids. Per germline, CDR1 MNHEY and CDR2 SVGAGI. This CDR3 is CASSHQEGYEQYF. The DNA for the CDR3 is TGTGCCAGCAGTCACCAAGAGGGCTACGAGCAGTACTTC.

This chain connects TRBV3-1 (or the pseudogene TRBV3-2) to TRBJ2-2; D possibly matches TRBD1 or TRBD2 (6 bases each). Germline V lookup: CDR1 LGHDT, CDR2 YNNKEL (reference sequence). This CDR3 has 14 residues. Trimming removed 6 bases at V and 4 bases at J, with 12 bases between. The chain's CDR3 is CASSMGGSTGELFF. In DNA, the CDR3 is TGTGCCAGCAGTATGGGGGGCTCCACCGGGGAGCTGTTTTTT.

The chain carries TRBV27 and TRBJ1-6; no reliable D call. V lost 5 bases and J lost 1, with 9 bases in between. Germline V gene data show CDR1 as MNHEY and CDR2 as SMNVEV (reference sequence). This CDR3 is built from 15 residues. CDR3 loop: CASSPPGSYNSPLHF. The CDR3 nucleotides are TGTGCCAGCAGTCCTCCGGGATCCTATAATTCACCCCTCCACTTT.

The table lists this clone with a count of one. The chain recombines TRBV19 with TRBJ1-4; D ambiguous. Germline CDR1 and CDR2: LNHDA and SQIVND (reference sequence). This CDR3 contains 13 residues. Deletions cut 6 bases from V and 10 bases from J, with 15 bases between. In DNA, the CDR3 is TGTGCCAGTAGCGCCTCGAATGTCGGAAAACTGTTTTTT. Amino acid sequence: CASSASNVGKLFF.

This chain links TRBV6-2 or TRBV6-3 with TRBJ1-1; D is undetermined. V was shortened by 2 bases and J by 9 bases, with 13 bases between the two germline ends. CDR1 and CDR2 from the germline V gene are MNHEY and SVGEGT. This CDR3 spans 13 amino acids. The CDR3 DNA reads as TGTGCCAGCAGTTACCGCCAAGACGTTCAAGCTTTCTTT. The encoded protein is CASSYRQDVQAFF.

The rearrangement joins TRBV6-1 to TRBJ2-7; TRBD1 aligns across 8 bases. The CDR3 runs to 16 residues. V was pared by 3 bases and J by 3 bases, with 10 bases of the junction left unmatched. The germline CDR1 and CDR2 sequences are MNHNS and SASEGT. The CDR3 DNA sequence: TGTGCCAGCAGTGAGCCCCGACAGGGGCTCAGCTACGAGCAGTACTTC. This gives the protein CASSEPRQGLSYEQYF.

CDR3 sequence: CASSPDRVQETQYF. For the CDR3, the DNA is TGTGCCAGCAGTCCGGACAGGGTCCAAGAGACCCAGTACTTC. This chain links TRBV3-1 (or the pseudogene TRBV3-2) with TRBJ2-5; 8 bases map to TRBD1. Trimming removed 6 bases from V and 1 base from J; junction bases left unmatched: 4. Germline CDR1 and CDR2: LGHDT and YNNKEL (reference sequence). The CDR3 covers 14 residues.

CDR3 nucleotides: TGTGCCAGCAGCTTAGAATCCCCCTTGGGCAATCAGCCCCAGCATTTT. Protein product: CASSLESPLGNQPQHF. V and J are TRBV7-8 and TRBJ1-5; D remains ambiguous. The CDR3 covers 16 residues. Germline CDR1 is SGHVS and CDR2 is FQNEAQ. V lost 1 base, J lost 2 bases, and 12 bases lay in between.

The chain has TRBV12-3 or TRBV12-4 and TRBJ1-2; maybe TRBD1 (6 bases). V lost 6 bases to trimming and J lost 5 bases, with 10 bases between them. The CDR3 has 12 residues. The CDR3 sequence: CASSQDSYGYTF. CDR3 coding DNA: TGTGCCAGCAGCCAGGACAGTTATGGCTACACCTTC.

The chain recombines TRBV19 with TRBJ1-2; no reliable D call. The ends were cut back, 5 bases at V and 0 bases at J, with 10 bases in the middle. In germline, CDR1 is LNHDA, CDR2 SQIVND (reference sequence). This CDR3 has 14 amino acids. Here the CDR3 reads CASSLTNSNYGYTF. The CDR3, as DNA: TGTGCCAGTAGTCTTACCAACTCTAACTATGGCTACACCTTC.

The chain recombines TRBV4-1 with TRBJ1-1; 7 nucleotides match TRBD1. The V gene end was trimmed by 4 bases and the J gene end by 5 bases; junction bases not matched to a gene: 4. The CDR3 extends over 13 amino acids. Germline V CDR1 and CDR2: MGHRA, YSYEKL. This CDR3 is CASSRDRETEAFF. The CDR3 DNA reads as TGCGCCAGCAGCCGCGACAGGGAGACTGAAGCTTTCTTT.

This clone was counted once. The chain has TRBV15 and TRBJ2-1; D may be TRBD1 or TRBD2 (6 bases each). The CDR3 is 15 amino acids. Germline V gene sequence: CDR1 LNHNV, CDR2 YYDKDF (reference sequence). Trimming cost V 0 bases and J 7 bases, with 13 bases left between them. In DNA form, the CDR3 reads TGTGCCACCAGCAGAGATTACGGGGGCCGTAATGAGCAGTTCTTC. This encodes CATSRDYGGRNEQFF.

The genes are TRBV7-2 and TRBJ2-7, with 8 bases identical to TRBD1. The CDR3 consists of 15 residues. With V trimmed by 1 base and J by 3 bases, 5 bases remained unmatched. Germline V lookup: CDR1 SGHTA, CDR2 FQGNSA. As DNA, the CDR3 is TGTGCCAGCAGCTTAGGGGTCGGGACAGGCTACGAGCAGTACTTC. Residues: CASSLGVGTGYEQYF.

The J gene is TRBJ2-2, the V gene TRBV6-6; D gene uncertain. There are 13 residues in the CDR3. The V gene's germline CDR1 is MNHNY and CDR2 SVGAGI (reference sequence). V was clipped by 0 bases and J by 6 bases, with 5 bases between them. Here the CDR3 reads CASSYSQPGELFF. CDR3 nucleotide sequence: TGTGCCAGCAGTTACTCCCAGCCCGGGGAGCTGTTTTTT.

The chain carries TRBV7-2 and TRBJ1-3; D is perhaps TRBD1 (5 bases). With 0 bases removed from V and 1 base from J, the gap between germline ends came to 10 bases. The CDR3 runs to 16 residues. CDR1 and CDR2 from the germline V gene are SGHTA and FQGNSA. The CDR3 loop reads CASSLALGGSGNTIYF. The CDR3 coding sequence is TGTGCCAGCAGCTTAGCCCTTGGGGGATCTGGAAACACCATATATTTT.

This chain uses TRBV9 with TRBJ2-3; 11 bases align to TRBD2. Losses at the gene ends were 4 bases for V and 0 bases for J; bases not matched to a gene: 10. The CDR3 loop spans 18 amino acids. Germline CDR1 SGDLS, CDR2 YYNGEE. CDR3 coding DNA: TGTGCCAGCAGCCCATACCTACTAGCGGGGGCTAGCACAGATACGCAGTATTTT. It specifies CASSPYLLAGASTDTQYF.

This clone was recorded only once. The chain combines TRBV29-1 with TRBJ1-1; D is ambiguous. The germline CDR1 and CDR2 sequences are SQVTM and ANQGSEA. This CDR3 contains 12 residues. The V end lost 7 bases, the J end lost 0 bases, and 9 bases lay between the germline ends. In DNA, the CDR3 is TGCAGCGCCGCCCTGATGAACACTGAAGCTTTCTTT. This encodes CSAALMNTEAFF.